Each of the 18 T cell receptor beta chains below was sequenced from the same sample in a study of blood T cells in healthy people across ages. Using a J-beta primer mix together with a sample-barcoded 5' primer, a second PCR was run for roughly 6 to 11 cycles. One entry per CDR3 protein results from TCRdb running MiXCR on the 5' RACE reads. The sample lists approximately 670,000 distinct CDR3 sequences, approximately 40% occurring once. Material for sequencing was blood. These receptors were collected from an older man in good health.

In nucleotides, the CDR3 is TGCGCCAGCTCCAGATCCGGGACCGACTGGGGCTACACCTTC. This sequence encodes CASSRSGTDWGYTF. The chain is built from TRBV5-1 and TRBJ1-2; D is possibly TRBD1 (5 bases). The CDR3 spans 14 residues. CDR1 and CDR2 from the germline V gene are SGHRS and YFSETQ. V lost 7 bases and J 8 bases, leaving 21 bases between the germline ends. Drawing the rest from reference TRBV5-1 and TRBJ1-2, the complete variable domain is KAGVTQTPRYLIKTRGQQVTLSCSPISGHRSVSWYQQTPGQGLQFLFEYFSETQRNKGNFPGRFSGRQFSNSRSEMNVSTLELGDSALYLCASSRSGTDWGYTFGSGTRLTVV.

This clonotype was observed a few times. The rearrangement links TRBV9 to TRBJ2-1, with TRBD1 identical over 7 bases. Trimming removed 3 bases from V and 2 bases from J; junction bases left unmatched: 5. Germline CDR1 and CDR2: SGDLS and YYNGEE. This CDR3 spans 15 amino acids. The CDR3 DNA reads TGTGCCAGCAGCGGAACAGGGGACCCCTACAATGAGCAGTTCTTC. Translated: CASSGTGDPYNEQFF.

A note on this clonotype: This may be a read error, as it is one base from a much larger clone. This chain joins TRBV29-1 and TRBJ2-7; TRBD1 aligns across 7 bases. Germline CDR1 is SQVTM and CDR2 is ANQGSEA. Losses at the gene ends were 7 bases for V and 6 bases for J; bases not matched to a gene: 12. This CDR3 is built from 13 residues. The CDR3, as DNA: TGCAGCGGGACCGGGACAGACCACTGCGAGCAGTACTTC. This encodes CSGTGTDHCEQYF.

This clonotype is a singleton in its sample. The chain joins TRBV5-7 to TRBJ1-5; D ambiguous. TRBV5-7 counts as an open reading frame of uncertain function. V lost 4 bases and J 1 base, leaving 9 bases between the germline ends. The CDR3 extends over 14 amino acids. The CDR3 loop is CASSPTESNQPQHF. The CDR3 DNA reads as TGTGCCAGCAGCCCAACAGAGAGCAATCAGCCCCAGCATTTT.

This clonotype has more than one count but fewer than ten. The V gene is TRBV24-1, the J gene TRBJ2-3, with TRBD1 matching 7 bases. Losses at the gene ends were 4 bases for V and 4 bases for J; bases not matched to a gene: 7. Per the germline V gene, CDR1 is KGHDR and CDR2 is SFDVKD. The length of the CDR3 is 15 residues. CDR3 amino acids: CATSEPEQGPDTQYF. In DNA, the CDR3 is TGTGCCACCAGTGAACCTGAACAGGGGCCAGATACGCAGTATTTT.

V is TRBV11-2 and J is TRBJ1-1; 10 bases align to TRBD1. The V segment lost 3 bases and the J segment 10 bases; nucleotides outside the gene matches: 8. The germline V gene has CDR1 SGHAT and CDR2 FQNNGV. There are 14 residues in the CDR3. CDR3 amino acids: CASSFPGQGSGAFF. In DNA form, the CDR3 reads TGTGCCAGCAGCTTCCCGGGACAGGGGAGTGGAGCTTTCTTT.

This clonotype was observed many times. J is TRBJ2-5 and V is TRBV20-1; 14 bases match TRBD2. Germline CDR1 DFQATT, CDR2 SNEGSKA (reference sequence). The CDR3 consists of 13 residues. In nucleotides, the CDR3 is TGCAGCGCGACTAGCGGGGGGGCGGAGACCCAGTACTTC. It specifies CSATSGGAETQYF.

The J gene is TRBJ2-7, the V gene TRBV20-1; D is perhaps TRBD1 or TRBD2 (5 bases each). The better agreement between TRBJ2-5 and the DNA end casts doubt on the J call. The CDR3 is made up of 15 amino acids. Looked up from germline, CDR1 is DFQATT and CDR2 is SNEGSKA (reference sequence). CDR3 in DNA: TGCAGTGCTAGATACGGGACCGTCAAAATGGAGACCCAGTACTTC. It translates to CSARYGTVKMETQYF.

The table lists this clonotype with a few counts. As DNA, the CDR3 is TGTGCCAGCAGCTTATTAACCTACAATGAGCAGTTCTTC. Protein: CASSLLTYNEQFF. This sequence joins TRBV7-3 and TRBJ2-1; D is unresolved. Trimming took off 2 bases at V and 2 bases at J, with 4 bases between the two ends. CDR1 SGHTA and CDR2 FQGTGA come from the germline V gene. This CDR3 region has 13 residues.

The chain carries TRBV11-2 and TRBJ2-3, with D unresolved. The germline CDR1 and CDR2 sequences are SGHAT and FQNNGV. The CDR3 consists of 14 residues. The ends were cut back, 2 bases at V and 6 bases at J, with 12 bases in the middle. CDR3 DNA: TGTGCCAGCAGCTTACGGGCCCATGTCGATACGCAGTATTTT. Amino acids: CASSLRAHVDTQYF.

This clonotype showed up just a few times. The rearrangement uses TRBV5-1 and TRBJ1-1; D unresolved. V shed 0 bases and J shed 2 bases, with 8 bases lying between them. CDR1 and CDR2 (germline): SGHRS, YFSETQ. The length of the CDR3 is 14 residues. CDR3 loop: CASSLDQVNTEAFF. CDR3 DNA sequence: TGCGCCAGCAGCTTGGATCAGGTTAACACTGAAGCTTTCTTT.

The rearrangement uses TRBV4-3 and TRBJ2-7; 7 bases are a match to TRBD1. The CDR3 covers 14 residues. The germline V gene has CDR1 LGHNA and CDR2 YSLEER. With V trimmed by 3 bases and J by 0 bases, 2 bases remained unmatched. The CDR3 sequence is CASSQGQNSYEQYF. The DNA of the CDR3 is TGCGCCAGCAGCCAGGGACAGAACTCCTACGAGCAGTACTTC.

The chain recombines TRBV5-6 with TRBJ2-6; unclear D gene. V lost 2 bases, J lost 0 bases, and 12 bases lay in between. The germline CDR1 and CDR2 sequences are SGHDT and YYEEEE. The CDR3 is made up of 17 amino acids. The CDR3 loop reads CASSFTLADSGANVLTF. Written as DNA, the CDR3 is TGTGCCAGCAGCTTTACCTTGGCAGACTCTGGGGCCAACGTCCTGACTTTC.

The chain carries TRBV6-5 and TRBJ2-2; D call uncertain. Germline V gives CDR1 MNHEY, CDR2 SVGAGI. Between the trimmed V and J ends, which lost 0 bases and 4 bases, there was a span of 12 bases. The length of the CDR3 is 16 residues. The chain's CDR3 is CASSYSGPLSTGELFF. CDR3 in DNA: TGTGCCAGCAGTTACTCAGGCCCCCTTTCCACCGGGGAGCTGTTTTTT.

This chain uses TRBV20-1 with TRBJ2-7; weak D call: TRBD1 (6 bases). V was cut by 6 bases and J by 0 bases, with 18 bases left in between. The CDR3 is 15 residues long. Germline V gene sequence: CDR1 DFQATT, CDR2 SNEGSKA (reference sequence). CDR3 in DNA: TGCAGTGCAGACCCCGGACAGTCCAGCTCCTACGAGCAGTACTTC. Translation: CSADPGQSSSYEQYF.

The chain carries TRBV6-2 or TRBV6-3 and TRBJ1-1; no reliable D call. V dropped 2 bases and J dropped 3 bases, with 13 bases sitting between them. Germline V gene data show CDR1 as MNHEY and CDR2 as SVGEGT. The CDR3 totals 15 residues. CDR3: CASSYGAGYDTEAFF. The CDR3 nucleotides are TGTGCCAGCAGTTACGGTGCGGGCTACGACACTGAAGCTTTCTTT.

CDR3 sequence (DNA): TGCAGTGCTAGAGAATCGAAAAGGGCCTCCTACGAGCAGTACTTC. Protein: CSARESKRASYEQYF. The chain employs TRBV20-1 and TRBJ2-7, with no clear D. CDR1 is DFQATT and CDR2 is SNEGSKA in the germline V gene (reference sequence). The CDR3 spans 15 residues. V dropped 0 bases and J dropped 0 bases, with 12 bases sitting between them.

The rearrangement joins TRBV20-1 to TRBJ1-1, with D uncertain. Germline CDR1 is DFQATT and CDR2 is SNEGSKA (reference sequence). The CDR3 length is 16 residues. Trimming removed 1 base at V and 1 base at J, with 16 bases between. The DNA for the CDR3 is TGCAGTGCTAGAGCAACAGAAAGGCTGTGGAACACTGAAGCTTTCTTT. This encodes CSARATERLWNTEAFF.